This TCR beta chain was recovered during a study of blood T cell repertoires in COVID-19. Study overall: The United States, Italy and Spain were the sources of the acute and convalescent COVID-19 samples.

Authors' data handling: Researchers report that nucleated cell counts were estimated from reference gene primer amplification. Assay: immunoSEQ multiplex PCR; the TCRdb copy retains only in-frame clones and omits some. From that table come the V and J calls and clone size; the DNA was used to work out D and trimming. The table lists fewer than 250,000 clones, roughly 80% of them singletons. Trimming removed 4 bases from V and 4 bases from J, with 13 bases in between. Germline V CDR1 and CDR2: LGHNA, YNFKEQ. The CDR3 runs to 14 residues. The genes are TRBV4-2 and TRBJ1-2; D is perhaps TRBD1 (6 bases). This clonotype originated in a woman between 55 and 75 years old with active or convalescent COVID-19. The material sequenced was peripheral blood. CDR3 sequence (DNA): TGTGCCAGCAGCCTCGCGGGGGCTAGCTATGGCTACACCTTC. It specifies CASSLAGASYGYTF.